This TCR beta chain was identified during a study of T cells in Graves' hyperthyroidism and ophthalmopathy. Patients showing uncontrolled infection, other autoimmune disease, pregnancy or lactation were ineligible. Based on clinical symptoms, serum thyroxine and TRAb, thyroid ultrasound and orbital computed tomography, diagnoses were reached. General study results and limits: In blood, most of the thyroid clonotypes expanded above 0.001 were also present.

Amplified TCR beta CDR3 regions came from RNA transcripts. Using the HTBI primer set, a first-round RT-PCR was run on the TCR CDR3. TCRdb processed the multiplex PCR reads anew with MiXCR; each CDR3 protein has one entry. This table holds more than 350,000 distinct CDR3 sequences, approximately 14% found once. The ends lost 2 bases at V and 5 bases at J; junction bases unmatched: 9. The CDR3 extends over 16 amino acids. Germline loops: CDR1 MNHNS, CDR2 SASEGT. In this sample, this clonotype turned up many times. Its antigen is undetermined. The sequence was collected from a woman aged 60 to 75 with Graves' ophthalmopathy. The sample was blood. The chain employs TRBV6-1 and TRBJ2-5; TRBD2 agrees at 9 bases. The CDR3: CASSEHGGRAEETQYF. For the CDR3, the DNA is TGTGCCAGCAGTGAACATGGCGGGAGGGCCGAGGAGACCCAGTACTTC.